This T cell receptor (beta chain) was sequenced for a study of cytomegalovirus exposure and HLA in healthy donors. Using immunoSEQ multiplex PCR, the repertoire was profiled, and TCRdb retains in-frame clones only, with some absent. The sample contains about 330,000 clones, roughly 88% of which appear only once. Germline V lookup: CDR1 MDHEN, CDR2 SYDVKM. The V and J ends lost 6 bases and 6 bases, in that order; junction bases with no gene match: 11. The CDR3 contains 14 residues. The receptor's source is a young woman in good health and CMV-seronegative. V usage is TRBV28 and J usage is TRBJ2-7; TRBD2 matches at 7 bases. Specimen: PBMCs. The CDR3: CASSVGGKASEQYF. DNA of the CDR3: TGTGCCAGCAGCGTGGGGGGGAAGGCTTCCGAGCAGTACTTC.